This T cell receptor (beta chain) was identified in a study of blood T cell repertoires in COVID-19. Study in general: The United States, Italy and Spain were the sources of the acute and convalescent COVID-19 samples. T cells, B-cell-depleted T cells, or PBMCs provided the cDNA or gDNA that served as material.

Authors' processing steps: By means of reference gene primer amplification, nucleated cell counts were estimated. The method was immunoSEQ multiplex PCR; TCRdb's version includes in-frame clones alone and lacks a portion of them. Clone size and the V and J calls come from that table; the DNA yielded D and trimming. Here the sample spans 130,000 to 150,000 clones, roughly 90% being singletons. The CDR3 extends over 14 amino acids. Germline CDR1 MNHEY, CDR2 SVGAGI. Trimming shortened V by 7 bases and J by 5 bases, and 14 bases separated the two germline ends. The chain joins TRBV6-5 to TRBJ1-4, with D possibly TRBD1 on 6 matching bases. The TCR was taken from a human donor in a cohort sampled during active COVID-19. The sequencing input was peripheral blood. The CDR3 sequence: CASTDTGINEKLFF. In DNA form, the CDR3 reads TGTGCCAGCACCGACACAGGGATAAATGAAAAACTGTTTTTT.